This entry is about one T cell receptor (beta chain). Its target is unknown. Sequencing was performed with immunoSEQ multiplex PCR; in TCRdb, only in-frame clones are kept and a portion is missing. The table lists about 26,000 clones, 95% to 98% of them singletons. The data originate from a study of monozygotic twins with cystic fibrosis. Study-level findings and limits: V usage most resembled the co-twin in 13 of 16 pairs. The repertoire was suggested to be naive-dominated, clonality median about 0.0094.

The sequenced material came from blood. This TCR was recovered from a girl under 10 years old with cystic fibrosis.

The CDR3 here is CASSQAPGMNTEAFF. CDR3 nucleotide sequence: TGCGCCAGCAGCCAAGCTCCAGGGATGAACACTGAAGCTTTCTTT. The genes are TRBV4-1 and TRBJ1-1; maybe TRBD1 (5 bases). The CDR3 has 15 amino acids. V gave up 1 base and J gave up 0 bases, with 9 bases separating them. Germline CDR1 is MGHRA and CDR2 is YSYEKL.